This section outlines one TCR beta chain sequence together with its context. The V gene's germline CDR1 is SEHNR and CDR2 FQNEAQ (reference sequence). V was shortened by 4 bases and J by 0 bases, with 4 bases between the two germline ends. The CDR3 is 14 residues long. Data came from immunoSEQ multiplex PCR; TCRdb stores just in-frame clones and leaves some out. The sample has 250,000 to 400,000 clones, around 90% seen once; the top ten hold 2.5% to 3%. The Seattle patients, enrolled during active infection, were followed longitudinally. This sample is part of a study of blood T cell repertoires in COVID-19. Background on the study: PBMCs, B-cell-depleted T cells, or T cells provided the cDNA or gDNA that made up the material.

The origin of this receptor is a woman in her twenties or thirties with COVID-19, enrolled during active disease. The V call is TRBV7-9, the J call TRBJ2-6; D is undetermined. The sequencing input was peripheral blood. CDR3 residues: CASSSSSGANVLTF. DNA for the CDR3: TGTGCCAGCAGCTCTAGCTCTGGGGCCAACGTCCTGACTTTC. Full variable domain (rest looked up from reference TRBV7-9 and TRBJ2-6): DTGVSQNPRHKITKRGQNVTFRCDPISEHNRLYWYRQTLGQGPEFLTYFQNEAQLEKSRLLSDRFSAERPKGSFSTLEIQRTEQGDSAMYLCASSSSSGANVLTFGAGSRLTVL.